The text below deals with one TCR beta chain. Its specificity is not known. The entry originates in a study of cytomegalovirus exposure and HLA in healthy donors. Study-wide findings and caveats: It was reportedly the case that the classifier diagnosed cytomegalovirus status with high specificity and sensitivity. Rare TCR sequences predominated, though certain public TCRs were found in many donors. Testing in vitro showed a few CMV-associated chains specific for CMV antigens. Investigators reported some 150 TCR beta chains as tied to cytomegalovirus.

Produced via immunoSEQ multiplex PCR; TCRdb's table is partial and in-frame only. The sample has approximately 260,000 clones, around 86% seen once. The CDR3 covers 16 residues. V was clipped by 0 bases and J by 4 bases; unmatched bases: 5. Germline V gene data show CDR1 as SGDLS and CDR2 as YYNGEE. The sequencing input was PBMCs. This rearrangement joins TRBV9 to TRBJ2-3, with 10 nucleotides matching TRBD2. The source is a woman aged 18-29 years in good health and CMV-seronegative. The CDR3: CASSVAASGRADTQYF. As DNA, the CDR3 is TGTGCCAGCAGCGTAGCGGCGAGCGGGAGGGCAGATACGCAGTATTTT.